This section outlines one T cell receptor (beta chain) sequence together with its context. The antigen remains unidentified. These data belong to a study of T cell responses to AZD1222 COVID-19 vaccine. Study outcomes and limitations: Baseline serology detected seropositivity in only 6 or 7 AZD1222 recipients.

Some clones are missing from TCRdb's copy, which holds only in-frame ones; the method was immunoSEQ multiplex PCR. The table has about 140,000 clones, 92% seen once. The CDR3 covers 12 residues. Per the germline V gene, CDR1 is GTSNPN and CDR2 is SVGIG (reference sequence). The ends were cut back, 2 bases at V and 11 bases at J, with 13 bases in the middle. The source is an adult who received the AZD1222 COVID-19 vaccine. The chain employs TRBV30 and TRBJ1-5; D unresolved. The input for sequencing was peripheral blood, taken 28 days after the second AZD1222 dose. The DNA for the CDR3 is TGTGCCTGGAGTACCCAAGACTCAGCCCAGCATTTT. It encodes CAWSTQDSAQHF.